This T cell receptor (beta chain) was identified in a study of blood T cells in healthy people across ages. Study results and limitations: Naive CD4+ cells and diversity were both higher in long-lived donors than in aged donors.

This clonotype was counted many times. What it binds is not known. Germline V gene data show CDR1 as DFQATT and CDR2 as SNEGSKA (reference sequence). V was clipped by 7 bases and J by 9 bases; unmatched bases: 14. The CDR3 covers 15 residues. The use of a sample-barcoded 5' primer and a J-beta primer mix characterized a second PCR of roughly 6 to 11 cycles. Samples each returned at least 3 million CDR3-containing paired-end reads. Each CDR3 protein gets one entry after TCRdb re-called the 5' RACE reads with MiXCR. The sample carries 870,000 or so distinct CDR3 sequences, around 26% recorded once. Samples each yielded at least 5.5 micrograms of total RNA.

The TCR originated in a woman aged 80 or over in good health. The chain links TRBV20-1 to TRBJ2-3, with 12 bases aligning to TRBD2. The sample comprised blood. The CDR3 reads CSVRRLAGARGTQYF. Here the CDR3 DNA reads TGCAGTGTTAGGAGACTAGCGGGGGCGAGAGGAACGCAGTATTTT.